The clone carrying this TCR beta chain showed up many times. Antigen specificity is unknown. This sample is drawn from a study of CD8 T cells in ankylosing spondylitis. The V gene end was trimmed by 1 base and the J gene end by 1 base; junction bases not matched to a gene: 3. The CDR3 covers 15 residues. Preparation of TCR beta libraries was done by quantitative 5'-RACE with molecular barcodes. TCRdb independently ran MiXCR on the 5' RACE reads; one entry per CDR3 protein. The sample gives approximately 250,000 distinct CDR3 sequences, 8.2% of which show up once; approximately 5% is in the top ten. Points from the study as a whole: Several of the motif variants were reported before in synovial fluid and blood from reactive arthritis. Characteristic, it appeared, of ankylosing spondylitis blood was a TCR beta motif of eight highly homologous variants. It was reported that disease-linked clones were significantly enriched in matched ankylosing spondylitis synovial fluid.

The receptor was derived from a female donor with ankylosing spondylitis or in good health (not recorded which). Sequences were obtained from blood, either unsorted or a sorted T cell fraction (not recorded which). This chain links TRBV12-3 or TRBV12-4 with TRBJ2-7; 8 bases fit TRBD2. The CDR3 loop reads CASSLDAGGSYEQYF. The CDR3, as DNA: TGTGCCAGCAGTTTAGATGCGGGAGGATCCTACGAGCAGTACTTC.